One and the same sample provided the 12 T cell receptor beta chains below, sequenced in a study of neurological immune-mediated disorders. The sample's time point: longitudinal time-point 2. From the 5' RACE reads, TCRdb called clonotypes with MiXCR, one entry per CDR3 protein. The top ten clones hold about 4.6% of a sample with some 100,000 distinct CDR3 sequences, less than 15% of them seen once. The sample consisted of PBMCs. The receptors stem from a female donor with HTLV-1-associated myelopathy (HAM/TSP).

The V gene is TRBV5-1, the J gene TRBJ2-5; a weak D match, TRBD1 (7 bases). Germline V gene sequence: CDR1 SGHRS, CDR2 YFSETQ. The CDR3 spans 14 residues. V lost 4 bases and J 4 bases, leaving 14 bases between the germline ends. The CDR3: CASSRRQGGETQYF. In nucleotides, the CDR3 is TGCGCCAGCAGCCGCCGACAGGGAGGAGAGACCCAGTACTTC.

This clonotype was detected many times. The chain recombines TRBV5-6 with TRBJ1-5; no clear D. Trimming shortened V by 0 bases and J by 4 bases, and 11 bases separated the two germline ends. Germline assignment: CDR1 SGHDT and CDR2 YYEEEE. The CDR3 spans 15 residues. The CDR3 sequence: CASSLARLRNQPQHF. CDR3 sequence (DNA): TGTGCCAGCAGCTTGGCTCGTTTGCGGAATCAGCCCCAGCATTTT.

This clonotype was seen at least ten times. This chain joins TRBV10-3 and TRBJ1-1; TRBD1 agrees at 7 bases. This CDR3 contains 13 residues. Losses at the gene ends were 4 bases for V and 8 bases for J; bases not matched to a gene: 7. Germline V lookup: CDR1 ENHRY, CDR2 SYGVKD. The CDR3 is CAISVSLDREAFF. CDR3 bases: TGTGCCATCAGTGTCTCCCTGGACAGGGAAGCTTTCTTT.

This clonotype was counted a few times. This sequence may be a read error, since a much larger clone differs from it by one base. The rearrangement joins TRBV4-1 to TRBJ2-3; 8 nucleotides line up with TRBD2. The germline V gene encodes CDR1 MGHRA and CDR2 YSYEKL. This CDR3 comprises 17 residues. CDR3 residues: CTSSQVGPGRGADTQYF. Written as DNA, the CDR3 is TGCACCAGCAGCCAAGTGGGTCCAGGGCGGGGGGCAGATACGCAGTATTTT.

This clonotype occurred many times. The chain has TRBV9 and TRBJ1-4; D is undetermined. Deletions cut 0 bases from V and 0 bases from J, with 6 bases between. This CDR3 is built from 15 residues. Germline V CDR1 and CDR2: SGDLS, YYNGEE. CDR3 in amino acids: CASSVGIATNEKLFF. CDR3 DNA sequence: TGTGCCAGCAGCGTAGGGATAGCAACTAATGAAAAACTGTTTTTT.

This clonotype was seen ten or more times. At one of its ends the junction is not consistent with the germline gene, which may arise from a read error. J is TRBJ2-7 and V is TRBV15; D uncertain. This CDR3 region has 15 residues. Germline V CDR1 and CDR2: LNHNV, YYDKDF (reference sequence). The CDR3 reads CATSRNLAISYEQYF. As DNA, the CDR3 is TGTGCTACCAGCAGAAATCTGGCGATTTCCTACGAGCAGTACTTC.

The CDR3 DNA is TGTGCCAGCAGCGTGGCTCCGACTAAGGCGGAGACCCAGTACTTC. Translating it yields CASSVAPTKAETQYF. The J gene is TRBJ2-5, the V gene TRBV9, with D possibly being TRBD2 (5 bases). Germline CDR1 reads SGDLS; CDR2 reads YYNGEE. V was shortened by 2 bases and J by 5 bases, with 16 bases between the two germline ends. CDR3 length: 15 residues.

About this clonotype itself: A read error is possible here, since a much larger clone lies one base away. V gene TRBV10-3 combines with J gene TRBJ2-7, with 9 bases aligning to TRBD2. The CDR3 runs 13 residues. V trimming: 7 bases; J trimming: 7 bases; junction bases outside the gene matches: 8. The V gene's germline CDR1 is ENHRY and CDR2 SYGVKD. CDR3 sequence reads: CAINGGRVNEQYF. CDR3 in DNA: TGTGCCATCAACGGCGGGAGGGTTAATGAGCAGTACTTC.

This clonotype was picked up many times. In DNA, the CDR3 is TGTGCCAGCAGCCCGGGACTCTCCGCGGGCGAGCAGTACTTC. It codes for CASSPGLSAGEQYF. The chain couples TRBV9 to TRBJ2-7; a possible D gene is TRBD2 (6 bases). V was shortened by 4 bases and J by 6 bases, with 17 bases between the two germline ends. The CDR3 has 14 residues. From germline, CDR1 is SGDLS and CDR2 YYNGEE.

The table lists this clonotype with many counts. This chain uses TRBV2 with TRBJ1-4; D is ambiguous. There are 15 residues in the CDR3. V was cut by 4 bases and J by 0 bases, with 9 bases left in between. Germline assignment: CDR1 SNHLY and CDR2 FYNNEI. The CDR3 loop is CASSARGATNEKLFF. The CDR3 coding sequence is TGTGCCAGCAGTGCCAGAGGAGCAACTAATGAAAAACTGTTTTTT.

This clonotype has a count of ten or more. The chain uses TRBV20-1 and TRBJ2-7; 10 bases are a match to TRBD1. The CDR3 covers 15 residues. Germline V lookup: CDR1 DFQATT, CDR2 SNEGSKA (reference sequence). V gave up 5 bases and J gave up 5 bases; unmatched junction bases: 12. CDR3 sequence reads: CSAGAGGQGSDEQYF. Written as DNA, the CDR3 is TGCAGTGCTGGGGCAGGGGGACAGGGGTCGGACGAGCAGTACTTC.

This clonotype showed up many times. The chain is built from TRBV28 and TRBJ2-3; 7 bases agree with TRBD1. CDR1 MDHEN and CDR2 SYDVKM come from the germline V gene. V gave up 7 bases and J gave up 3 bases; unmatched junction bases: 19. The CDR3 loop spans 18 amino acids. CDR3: CASTTPPEGAGGTDTQYF. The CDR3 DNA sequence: TGTGCCAGCACCACCCCCCCTGAGGGGGCCGGTGGGACAGATACGCAGTATTTT.